The present T cell receptor beta chain was sequenced within a study of shared clonotypes between healthy human individuals. Healthy HIV-negative adults without recent acute infections or vaccinations served as donors. DNA at approximately 200 ng, around 30,000 T cell genomes, went into sorted-subset replicate PCRs. Clones were sequenced by immunoSEQ multiplex PCR, and TCRdb holds only the in-frame ones, with some missing. The sample includes millions of clones, roughly 94% of them seen just once. V was shortened by 0 bases and J by 4 bases, with 4 bases between the two germline ends. The CDR3 contains 13 residues. Germline lookup yields CDR1 WSHSY and CDR2 SAAADI. Note on this clone: Other DNA sequences in the sample encode the same CDR3.

Sequenced input: naive CD4+ T cells sorted from blood. Subset given: CD45RA+ positively selected. This chain connects TRBV10-2 to TRBJ1-5; D is ambiguous. The receptor was isolated from a man aged 18 to 29 in good health. The CDR3 sequence: CASSESRNQPQHF. CDR3 bases: TGCGCCAGCAGTGAGTCTAGAAATCAGCCCCAGCATTTT.